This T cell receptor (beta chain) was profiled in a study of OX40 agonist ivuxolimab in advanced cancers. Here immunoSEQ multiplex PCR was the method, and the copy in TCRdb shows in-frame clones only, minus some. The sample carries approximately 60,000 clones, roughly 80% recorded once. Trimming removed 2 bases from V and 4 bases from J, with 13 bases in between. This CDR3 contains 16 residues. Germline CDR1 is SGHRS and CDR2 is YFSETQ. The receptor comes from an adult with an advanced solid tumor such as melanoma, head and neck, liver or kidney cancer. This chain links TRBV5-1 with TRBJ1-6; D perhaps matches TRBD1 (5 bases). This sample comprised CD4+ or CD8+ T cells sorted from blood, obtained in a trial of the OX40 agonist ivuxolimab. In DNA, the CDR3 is TGCGCCAGCAGCTTATCCGGGACGAGGTATAATTCACCCCTCCACTTT. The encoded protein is CASSLSGTRYNSPLHF.